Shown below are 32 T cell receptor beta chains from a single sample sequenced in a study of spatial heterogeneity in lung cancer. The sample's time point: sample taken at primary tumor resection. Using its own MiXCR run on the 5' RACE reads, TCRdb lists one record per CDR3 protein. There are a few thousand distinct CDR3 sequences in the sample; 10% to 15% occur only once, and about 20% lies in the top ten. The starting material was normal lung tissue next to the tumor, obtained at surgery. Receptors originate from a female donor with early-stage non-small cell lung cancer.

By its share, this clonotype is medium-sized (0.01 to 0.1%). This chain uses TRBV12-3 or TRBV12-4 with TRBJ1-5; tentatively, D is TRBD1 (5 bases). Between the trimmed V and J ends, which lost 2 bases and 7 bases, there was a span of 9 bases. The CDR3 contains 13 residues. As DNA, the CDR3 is TGTGCCAGCAGTTTAACAGGTAGCCAGCCCCAGCATTTT. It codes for CASSLTGSQPQHF.

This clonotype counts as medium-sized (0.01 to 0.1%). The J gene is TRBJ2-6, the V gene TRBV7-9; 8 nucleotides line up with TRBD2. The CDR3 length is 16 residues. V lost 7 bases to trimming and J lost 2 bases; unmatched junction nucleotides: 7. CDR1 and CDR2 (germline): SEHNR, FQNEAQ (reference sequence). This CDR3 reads CASTNAGGPGANVLTF. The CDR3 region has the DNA TGTGCCAGCACGAACGCGGGGGGACCTGGGGCCAACGTCCTGACTTTC. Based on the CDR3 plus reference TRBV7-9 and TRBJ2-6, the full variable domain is DTGVSQNPRHKITKRGQNVTFRCDPISEHNRLYWYRQTLGQGPEFLTYFQNEAQLEKSRLLSDRFSAERPKGSFSTLEIQRTEQGDSAMYLCASTNAGGPGANVLTFGAGSRLTVL.

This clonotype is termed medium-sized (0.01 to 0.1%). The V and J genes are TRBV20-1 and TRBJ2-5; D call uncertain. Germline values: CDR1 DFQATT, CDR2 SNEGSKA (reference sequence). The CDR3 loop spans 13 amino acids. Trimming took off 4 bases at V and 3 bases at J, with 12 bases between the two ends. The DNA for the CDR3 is TGCAGTGCTAAAAACTCTGGGGAAGAGACCCAGTACTTC. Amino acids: CSAKNSGEETQYF.

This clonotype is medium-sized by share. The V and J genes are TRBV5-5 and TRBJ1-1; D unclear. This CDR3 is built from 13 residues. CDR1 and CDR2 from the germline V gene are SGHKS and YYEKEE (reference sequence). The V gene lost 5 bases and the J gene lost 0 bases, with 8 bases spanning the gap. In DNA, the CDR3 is TGTGCCAGCAGTCCTAGATTGAACACTGAAGCTTTCTTT. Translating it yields CASSPRLNTEAFF.

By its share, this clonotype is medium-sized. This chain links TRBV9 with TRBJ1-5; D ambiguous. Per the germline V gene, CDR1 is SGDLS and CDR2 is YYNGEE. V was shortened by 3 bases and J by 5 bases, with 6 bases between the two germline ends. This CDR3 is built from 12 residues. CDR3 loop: CASSAGYQPQHF. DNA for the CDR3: TGTGCCAGCAGCGCGGGGTATCAGCCCCAGCATTTT.

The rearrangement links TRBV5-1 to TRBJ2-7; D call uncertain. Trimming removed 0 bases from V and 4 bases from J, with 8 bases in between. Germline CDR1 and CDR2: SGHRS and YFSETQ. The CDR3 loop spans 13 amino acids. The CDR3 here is CASSLEQKYEQYF. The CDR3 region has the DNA TGCGCCAGCAGCTTGGAACAGAAATACGAGCAGTACTTC.

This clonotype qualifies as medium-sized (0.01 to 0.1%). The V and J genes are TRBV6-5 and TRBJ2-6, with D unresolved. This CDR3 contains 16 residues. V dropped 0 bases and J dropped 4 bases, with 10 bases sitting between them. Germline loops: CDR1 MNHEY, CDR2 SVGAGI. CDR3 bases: TGTGCCAGCAGTTACTCCCCAGTCTCCGGGGCCAACGTCCTGACTTTC. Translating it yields CASSYSPVSGANVLTF.

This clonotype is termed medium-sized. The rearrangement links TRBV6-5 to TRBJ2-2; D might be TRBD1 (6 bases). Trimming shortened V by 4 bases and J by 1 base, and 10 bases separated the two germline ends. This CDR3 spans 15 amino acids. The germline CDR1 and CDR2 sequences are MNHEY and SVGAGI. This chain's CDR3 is CASSSGTRNTGELFF. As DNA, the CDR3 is TGTGCCAGCAGTTCAGGGACAAGGAACACCGGGGAGCTGTTTTTT.

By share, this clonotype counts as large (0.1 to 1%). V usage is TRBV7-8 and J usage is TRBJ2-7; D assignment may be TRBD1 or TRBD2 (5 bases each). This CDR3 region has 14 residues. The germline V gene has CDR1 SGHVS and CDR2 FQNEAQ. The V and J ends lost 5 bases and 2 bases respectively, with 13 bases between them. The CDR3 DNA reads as TGTGCCAGCAGCCCCCGGGACCAAACCTACGAGCAGTACTTC. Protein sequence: CASSPRDQTYEQYF. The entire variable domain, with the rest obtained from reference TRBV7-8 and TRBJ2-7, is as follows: GAGVSQSPRYKVAKRGQDVALRCDPISGHVSLFWYQQALGQGPEFLTYFQNEAQLDKSGLPSDRFFAERPEGSVSTLKIQRTQQEDSAVYLCASSPRDQTYEQYFGPGTRLTVT.

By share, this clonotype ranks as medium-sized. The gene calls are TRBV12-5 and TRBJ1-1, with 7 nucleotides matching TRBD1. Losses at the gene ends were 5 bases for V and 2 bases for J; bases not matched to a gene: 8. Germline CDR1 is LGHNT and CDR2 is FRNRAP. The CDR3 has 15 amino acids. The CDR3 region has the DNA TGTGCTAGTGGTCCCGGAACAGGGGTCAACACTGAAGCTTTCTTT. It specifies CASGPGTGVNTEAFF.

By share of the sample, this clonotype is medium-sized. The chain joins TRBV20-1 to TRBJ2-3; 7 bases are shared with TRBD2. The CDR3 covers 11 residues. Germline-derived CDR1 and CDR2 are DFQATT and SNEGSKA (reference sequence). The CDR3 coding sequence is TGCACAGCGGGGTTCACAGATACGCAGTATTTT. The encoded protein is CTAGFTDTQYF.

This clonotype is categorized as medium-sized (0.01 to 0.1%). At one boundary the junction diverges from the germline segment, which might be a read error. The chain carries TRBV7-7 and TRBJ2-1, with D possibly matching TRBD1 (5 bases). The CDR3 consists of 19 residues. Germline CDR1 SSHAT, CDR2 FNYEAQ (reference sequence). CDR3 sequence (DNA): TGTGCTAGCAGCTTATGGGGCTATGTCGGGCTTGGCTCCTACAATGAGCAGTTCTTC. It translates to CASSLWGYVGLGSYNEQFF.

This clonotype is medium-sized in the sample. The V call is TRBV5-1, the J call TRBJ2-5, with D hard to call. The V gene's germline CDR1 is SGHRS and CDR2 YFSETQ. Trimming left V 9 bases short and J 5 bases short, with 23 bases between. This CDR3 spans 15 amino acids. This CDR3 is CATCSVPGGVETQYF. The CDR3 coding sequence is TGCGCCACCTGCAGTGTTCCGGGTGGGGTTGAGACCCAGTACTTC.

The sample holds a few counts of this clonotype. This CDR3 reads CASLLGGPNQPQHF. CDR3 coding DNA: TGTGCCAGCCTTCTGGGGGGCCCCAATCAGCCCCAGCATTTT. The chain carries TRBV28 and TRBJ1-5; TRBD1 is a possible D gene (6 bases). Germline V gene lookup returns CDR1 MDHEN and CDR2 SYDVKM. This CDR3 region has 14 residues. The V end lost 8 bases, the J end lost 3 bases, and 14 bases lay between the germline ends.

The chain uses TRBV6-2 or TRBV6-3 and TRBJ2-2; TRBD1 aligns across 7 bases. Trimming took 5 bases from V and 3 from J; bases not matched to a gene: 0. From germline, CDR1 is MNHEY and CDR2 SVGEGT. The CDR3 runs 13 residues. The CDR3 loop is CASSGQDTGELFF. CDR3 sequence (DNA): TGTGCCAGCAGTGGACAGGACACCGGGGAGCTGTTTTTT.

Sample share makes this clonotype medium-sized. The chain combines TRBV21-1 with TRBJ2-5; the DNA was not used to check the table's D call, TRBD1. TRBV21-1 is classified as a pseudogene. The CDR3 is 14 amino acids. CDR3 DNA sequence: TGTGCCAGCAGCAATTGGAAGGGGCAAGAGACCCAGTACTTC. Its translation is CASSNWKGQETQYF.

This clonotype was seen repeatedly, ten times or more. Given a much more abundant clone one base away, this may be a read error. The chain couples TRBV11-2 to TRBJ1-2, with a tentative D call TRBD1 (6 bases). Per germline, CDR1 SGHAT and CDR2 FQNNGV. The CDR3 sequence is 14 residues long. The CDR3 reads CASSLDRTLGGYIF. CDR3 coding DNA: TGTGCCAGCAGTCTAGACAGGACGTTAGGTGGCTACATCTTC.

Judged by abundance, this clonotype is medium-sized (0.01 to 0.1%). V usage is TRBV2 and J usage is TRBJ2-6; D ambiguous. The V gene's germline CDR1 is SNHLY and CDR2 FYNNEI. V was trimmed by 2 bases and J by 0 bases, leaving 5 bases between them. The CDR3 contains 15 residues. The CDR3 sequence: CASSELLSGANVLTF. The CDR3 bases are TGTGCCAGCAGTGAATTGCTCTCTGGGGCCAACGTCCTGACTTTC.

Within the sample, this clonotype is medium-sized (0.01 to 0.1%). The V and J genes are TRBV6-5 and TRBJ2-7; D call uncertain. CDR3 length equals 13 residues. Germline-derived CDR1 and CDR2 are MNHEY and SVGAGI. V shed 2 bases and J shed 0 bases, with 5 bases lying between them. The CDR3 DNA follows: TGTGCCAGCAGTTACGGTCCCTCCTACGAGCAGTACTTC. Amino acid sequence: CASSYGPSYEQYF.

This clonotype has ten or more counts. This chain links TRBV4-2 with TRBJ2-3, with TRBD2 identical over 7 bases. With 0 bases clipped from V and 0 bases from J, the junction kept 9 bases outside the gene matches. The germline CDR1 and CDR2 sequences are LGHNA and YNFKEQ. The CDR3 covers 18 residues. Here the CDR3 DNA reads TGTGCCAGCAGCCAAGATCGAGAGGGGCGGGAGAGCACAGATACGCAGTATTTT. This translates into CASSQDREGRESTDTQYF.

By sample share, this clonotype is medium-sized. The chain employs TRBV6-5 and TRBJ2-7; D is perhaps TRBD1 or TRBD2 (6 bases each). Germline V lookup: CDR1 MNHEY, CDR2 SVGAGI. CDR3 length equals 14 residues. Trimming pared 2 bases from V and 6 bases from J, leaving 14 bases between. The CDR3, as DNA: TGTGCCAGCAGTTACACAGGGAGGTCGGCCGAGCAGTACTTC. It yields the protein CASSYTGRSAEQYF.

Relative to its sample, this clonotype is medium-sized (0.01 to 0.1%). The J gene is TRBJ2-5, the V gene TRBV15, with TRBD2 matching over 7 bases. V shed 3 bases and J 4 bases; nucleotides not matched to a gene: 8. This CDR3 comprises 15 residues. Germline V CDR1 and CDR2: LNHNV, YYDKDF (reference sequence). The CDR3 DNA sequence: TGTGCCACCAGCAGGGCTTCGGGCGGGAGAGAGACCCAGTACTTC. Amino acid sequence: CATSRASGGRETQYF. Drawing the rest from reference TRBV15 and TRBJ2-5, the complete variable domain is DAMVIQNPRYQVTQFGKPVTLSCSQTLNHNVMYWYQQKSSQAPKLLFHYYDKDFNNEADTPDNFQSRRPNTSFCFLDIRSPGLGDTAMYLCATSRASGGRETQYFGPGTRLLVL.

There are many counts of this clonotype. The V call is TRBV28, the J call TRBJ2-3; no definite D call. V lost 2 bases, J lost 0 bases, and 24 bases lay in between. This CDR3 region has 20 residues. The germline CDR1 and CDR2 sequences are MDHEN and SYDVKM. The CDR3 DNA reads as TGTGCCAGCAGTTTAGAAGGGCGGCGCAATGTCGCCGCTAGCACAGATACGCAGTATTTT. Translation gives CASSLEGRRNVAASTDTQYF.

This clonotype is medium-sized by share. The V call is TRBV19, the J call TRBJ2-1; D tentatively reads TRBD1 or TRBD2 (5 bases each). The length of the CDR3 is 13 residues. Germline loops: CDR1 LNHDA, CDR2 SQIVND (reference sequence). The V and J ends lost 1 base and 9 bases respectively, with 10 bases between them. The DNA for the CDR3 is TGTGCCAGTAGTATAGGAGGGGTGAGTGAGCAGTTCTTC. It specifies CASSIGGVSEQFF.

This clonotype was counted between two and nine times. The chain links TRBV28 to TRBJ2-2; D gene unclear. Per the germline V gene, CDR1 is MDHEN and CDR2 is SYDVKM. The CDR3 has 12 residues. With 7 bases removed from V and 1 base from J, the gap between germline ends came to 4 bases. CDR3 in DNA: TGTGCCAGCAATGAGAACACCGGGGAGCTGTTTTTT. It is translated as CASNENTGELFF.

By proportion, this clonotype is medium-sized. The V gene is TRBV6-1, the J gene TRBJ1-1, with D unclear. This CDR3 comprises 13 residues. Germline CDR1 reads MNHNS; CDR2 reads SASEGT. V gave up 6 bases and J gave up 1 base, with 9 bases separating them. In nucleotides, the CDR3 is TGTGCCAGCAGGAAGGTGGGGAACACTGAAGCTTTCTTT. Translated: CASRKVGNTEAFF.

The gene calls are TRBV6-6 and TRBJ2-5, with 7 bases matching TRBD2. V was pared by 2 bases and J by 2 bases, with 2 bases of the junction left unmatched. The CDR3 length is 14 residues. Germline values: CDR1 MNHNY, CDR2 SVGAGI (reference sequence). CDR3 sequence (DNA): TGTGCCAGCAGTTACGGGGGGGAGCAAGAGACCCAGTACTTC. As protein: CASSYGGEQETQYF.

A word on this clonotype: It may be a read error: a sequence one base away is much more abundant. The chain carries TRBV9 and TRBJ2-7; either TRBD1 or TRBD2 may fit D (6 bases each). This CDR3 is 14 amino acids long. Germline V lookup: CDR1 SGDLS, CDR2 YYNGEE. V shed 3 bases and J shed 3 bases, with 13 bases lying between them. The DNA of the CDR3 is TGTGCCAGCAGCGAGGGGGGCGGTCTCTACGAGCAGTACTTC. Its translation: CASSEGGGLYEQYF.

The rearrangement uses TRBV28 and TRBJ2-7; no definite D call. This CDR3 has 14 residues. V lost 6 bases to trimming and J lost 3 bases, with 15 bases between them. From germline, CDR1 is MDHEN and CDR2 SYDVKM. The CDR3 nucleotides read TGTGCCAGCAGACCCCGACGGCTTCTCTACGAGCAGTACTTC. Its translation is CASRPRRLLYEQYF.

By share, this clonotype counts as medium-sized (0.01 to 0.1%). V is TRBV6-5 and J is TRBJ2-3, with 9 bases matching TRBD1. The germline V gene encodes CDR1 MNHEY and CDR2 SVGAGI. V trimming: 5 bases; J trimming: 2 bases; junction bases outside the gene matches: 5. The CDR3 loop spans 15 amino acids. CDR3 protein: CASSPDRGDTDTQYF. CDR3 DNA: TGTGCCAGCAGTCCAGACAGGGGGGACACAGATACGCAGTATTTT.

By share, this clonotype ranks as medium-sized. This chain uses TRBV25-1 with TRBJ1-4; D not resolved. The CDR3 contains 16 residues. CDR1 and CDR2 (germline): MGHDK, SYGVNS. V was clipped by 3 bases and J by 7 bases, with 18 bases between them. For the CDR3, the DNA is TGTGCCAGCAGTGATGCTACCGAAGGTGTACGTGAAAAACTGTTTTTT. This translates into CASSDATEGVREKLFF. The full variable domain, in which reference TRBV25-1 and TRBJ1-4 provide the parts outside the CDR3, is EADIYQTPRYLVIGTGKKITLECSQTMGHDKMYWYQQDPGMELHLIHYSYGVNSTEKGDLSSESTVSRIRTEHFPLTLESARPSHTSQYLCASSDATEGVREKLFFGSGTQLSVL.

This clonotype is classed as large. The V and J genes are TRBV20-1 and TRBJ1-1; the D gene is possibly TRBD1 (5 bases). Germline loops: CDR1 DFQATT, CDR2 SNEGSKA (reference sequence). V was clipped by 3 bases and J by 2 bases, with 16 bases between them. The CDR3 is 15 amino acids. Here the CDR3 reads CSARDFQGRNTEAFF. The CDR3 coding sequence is TGCAGTGCTAGGGACTTTCAGGGTAGAAACACTGAAGCTTTCTTT.